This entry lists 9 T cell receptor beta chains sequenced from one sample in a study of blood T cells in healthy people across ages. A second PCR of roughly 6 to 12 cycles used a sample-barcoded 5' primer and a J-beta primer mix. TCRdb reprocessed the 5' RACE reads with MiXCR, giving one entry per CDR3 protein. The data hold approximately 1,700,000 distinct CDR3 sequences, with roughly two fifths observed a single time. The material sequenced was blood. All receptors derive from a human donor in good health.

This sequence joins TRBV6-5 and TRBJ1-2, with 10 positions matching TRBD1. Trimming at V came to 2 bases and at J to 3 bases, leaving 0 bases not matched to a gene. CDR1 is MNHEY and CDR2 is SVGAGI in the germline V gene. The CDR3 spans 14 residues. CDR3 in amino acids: CASSYGTGDYGYTF. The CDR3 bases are TGTGCCAGCAGTTACGGGACAGGGGACTATGGCTACACCTTC.

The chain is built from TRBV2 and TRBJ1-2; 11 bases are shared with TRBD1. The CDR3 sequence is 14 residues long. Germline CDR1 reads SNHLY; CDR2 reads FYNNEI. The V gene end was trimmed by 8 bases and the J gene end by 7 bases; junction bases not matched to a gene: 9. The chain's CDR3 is CASGSDRGRGGYTF. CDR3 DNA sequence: TGTGCCAGCGGGTCGGACAGGGGGCGAGGTGGCTACACCTTC.

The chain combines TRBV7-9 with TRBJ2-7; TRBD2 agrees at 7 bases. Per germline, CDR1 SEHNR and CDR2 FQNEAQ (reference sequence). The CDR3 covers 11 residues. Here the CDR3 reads CVYRAGDEQYF. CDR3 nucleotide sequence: TGTGTTTACCGGGCGGGGGACGAGCAGTACTTC.

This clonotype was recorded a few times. The CDR3 reads CASSQEYGTSAYNEQFF. The CDR3, as DNA: TGCGCCAGCAGCCAAGAATATGGGACTAGCGCGTACAATGAGCAGTTCTTC. The chain is built from TRBV4-3 and TRBJ2-1; 10 bases fit TRBD2. The CDR3 extends over 17 amino acids. V lost 0 bases, J lost 4 bases, and 6 bases stayed unmatched. The V gene's germline CDR1 is LGHNA and CDR2 YSLEER.

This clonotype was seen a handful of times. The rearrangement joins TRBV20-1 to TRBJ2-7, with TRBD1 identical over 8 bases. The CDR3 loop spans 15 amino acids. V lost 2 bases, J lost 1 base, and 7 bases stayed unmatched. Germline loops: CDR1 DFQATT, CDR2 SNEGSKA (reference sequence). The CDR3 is CSARSRQGISYEQYF. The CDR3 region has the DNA TGCAGTGCTAGATCACGACAGGGGATTTCCTACGAGCAGTACTTC.

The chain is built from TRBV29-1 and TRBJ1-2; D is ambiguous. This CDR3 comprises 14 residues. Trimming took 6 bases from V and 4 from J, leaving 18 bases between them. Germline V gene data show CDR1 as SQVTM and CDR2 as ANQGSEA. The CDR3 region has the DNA TGCAGCGTCCCTCCGGAGGTCAGAAGCTATGGCTACACCTTC. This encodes CSVPPEVRSYGYTF.

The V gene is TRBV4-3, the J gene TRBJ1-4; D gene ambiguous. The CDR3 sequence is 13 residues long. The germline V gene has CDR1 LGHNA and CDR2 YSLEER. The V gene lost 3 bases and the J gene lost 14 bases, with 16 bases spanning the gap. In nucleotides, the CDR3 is TGCGCCAGCAGCCAGGATCCGGTAAAAGGGCTGTTTTTT. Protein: CASSQDPVKGLFF.

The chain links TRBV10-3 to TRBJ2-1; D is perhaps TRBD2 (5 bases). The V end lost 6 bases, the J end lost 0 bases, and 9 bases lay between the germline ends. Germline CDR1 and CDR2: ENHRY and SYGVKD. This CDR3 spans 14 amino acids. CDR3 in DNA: TGTGCCATCAGCGAGGGTTACTCCTACAATGAGCAGTTCTTC. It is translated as CAISEGYSYNEQFF.

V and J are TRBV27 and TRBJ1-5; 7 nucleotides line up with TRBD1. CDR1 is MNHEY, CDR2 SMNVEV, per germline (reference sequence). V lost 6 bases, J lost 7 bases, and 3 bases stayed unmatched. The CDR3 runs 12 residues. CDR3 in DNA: TGTGCCAGCAGGACAGGGAGACAGCCCCAGCATTTT. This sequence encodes CASRTGRQPQHF.